This T cell receptor (beta chain) was recorded in a study of glioma-infiltrating T cells. Study-level findings and limits: Tissue-blood divergence was below expectation in non-neoplastic patients, above in gliomas.

The iRepertoire nested amplicon-rescue multiplex PCR amplified TCR alpha and beta CDR3s from RNA. TCRdb re-analysed the multiplex PCR reads in MiXCR, keeping a single row per CDR3 protein. The table shows roughly 200,000 distinct CDR3 sequences, with around 42% occurring only once. Details on this clonotype: Its antigen is as yet unknown.

The CDR3 runs to 14 residues. CDR1 MGHRA and CDR2 YSYEKL come from the germline V gene. Trimming shortened V by 2 bases and J by 6 bases, and 12 bases separated the two germline ends. The chain recombines TRBV4-1 with TRBJ2-3; D not certain. The sequence was obtained from a human donor with low-grade glioma or glioblastoma, undergoing nonglioma brain surgery, or in good health (not recorded which). Sequenced material: glioma tissue, nonneoplastic brain tissue, or PBMCs (not recorded which). The CDR3 nucleotides are TGCGCCAGCAGCCAACCCACGAGGTCGGATACGCAGTATTTT. It yields the protein CASSQPTRSDTQYF.